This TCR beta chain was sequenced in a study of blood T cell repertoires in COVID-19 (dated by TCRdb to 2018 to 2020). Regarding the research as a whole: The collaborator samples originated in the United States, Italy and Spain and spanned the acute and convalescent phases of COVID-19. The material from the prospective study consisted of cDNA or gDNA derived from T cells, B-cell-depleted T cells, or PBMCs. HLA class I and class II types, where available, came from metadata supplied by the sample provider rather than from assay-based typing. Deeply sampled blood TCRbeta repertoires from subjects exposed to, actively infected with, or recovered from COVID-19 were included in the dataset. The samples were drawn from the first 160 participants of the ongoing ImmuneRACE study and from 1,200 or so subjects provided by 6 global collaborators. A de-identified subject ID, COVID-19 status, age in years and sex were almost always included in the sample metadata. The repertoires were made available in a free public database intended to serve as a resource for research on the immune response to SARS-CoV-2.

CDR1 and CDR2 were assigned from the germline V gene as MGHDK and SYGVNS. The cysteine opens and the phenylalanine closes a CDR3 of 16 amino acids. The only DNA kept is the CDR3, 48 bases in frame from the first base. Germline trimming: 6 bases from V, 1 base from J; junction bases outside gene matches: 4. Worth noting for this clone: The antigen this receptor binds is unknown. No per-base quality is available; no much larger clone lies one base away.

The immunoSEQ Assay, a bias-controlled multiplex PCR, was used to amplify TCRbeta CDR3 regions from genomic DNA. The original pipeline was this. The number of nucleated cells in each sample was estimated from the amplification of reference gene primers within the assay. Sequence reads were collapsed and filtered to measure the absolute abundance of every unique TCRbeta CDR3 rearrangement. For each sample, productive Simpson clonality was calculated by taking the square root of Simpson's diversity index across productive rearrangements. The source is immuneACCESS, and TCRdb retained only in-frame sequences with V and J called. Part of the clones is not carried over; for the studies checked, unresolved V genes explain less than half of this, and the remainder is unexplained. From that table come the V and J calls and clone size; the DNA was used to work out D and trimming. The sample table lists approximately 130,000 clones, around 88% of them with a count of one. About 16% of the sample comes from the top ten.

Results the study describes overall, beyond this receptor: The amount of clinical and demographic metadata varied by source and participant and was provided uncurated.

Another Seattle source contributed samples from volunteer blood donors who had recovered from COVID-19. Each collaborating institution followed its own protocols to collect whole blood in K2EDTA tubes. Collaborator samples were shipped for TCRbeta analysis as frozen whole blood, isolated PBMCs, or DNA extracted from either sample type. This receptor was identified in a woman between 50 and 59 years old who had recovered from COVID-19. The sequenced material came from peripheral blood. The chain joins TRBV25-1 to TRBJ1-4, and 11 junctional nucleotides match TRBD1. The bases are TGTGCCAGCAGCTCGGACAGGGGGCGAACTAATGAAAAACTGTTTTTT. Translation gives CASSSDRGRTNEKLFF.